These 2 T cell receptor beta chains were sequenced from one sample in a study of identical twins. Using its own MiXCR run on the 5' RACE reads, TCRdb lists one record per CDR3 protein. The sample has 250,000 or so distinct CDR3 sequences, 9.5% to 15% seen once. The same data also went into a second study, on yellow fever vaccine responses in identical twins.

Material: memory (CD45RO+) T cells sorted from blood. The origin of the receptors is a woman in her late teens or twenties in good health.

This clonotype has ten or more counts. Here the CDR3 reads CASSLLAGLAKNIQYF. CDR3 bases: TGTGCCAGCAGCTTACTAGCGGGACTAGCCAAAAACATTCAGTACTTC. The chain recombines TRBV7-2 with TRBJ2-4; 9 nucleotides match TRBD2. Germline CDR1 is SGHTA and CDR2 is FQGNSA. This CDR3 is 16 amino acids long. With 2 bases clipped from V and 0 bases from J, the junction kept 2 bases outside the gene matches.

This clonotype was detected a few times. The chain links TRBV3-1 to TRBJ2-1; possibly TRBD2 for D (6 bases). Trimming left V 0 bases short and J 12 bases short, with 27 bases between. The CDR3 is 18 amino acids. CDR1 and CDR2 from the germline V gene are LGHDT and YNNKEL (reference sequence). Here the CDR3 DNA reads TGTGCCAGCAGCCAAGATAGGGTATGGCGGGGAAGGGGCCTTTGGCAGTTCTTC. Residues: CASSQDRVWRGRGLWQFF.